The next 9 T cell receptor beta chains were all read from a single sample in a study of glioma-infiltrating T cells. TCR alpha and beta CDR3 regions were amplified from RNA using iRepertoire nested multiplex PCR. In TCRdb, the multiplex PCR reads were re-called with MiXCR into one record per CDR3 protein. The sample holds some 40,000 distinct CDR3 sequences, approximately 20% seen once. Sample: glioma tissue, nonneoplastic brain tissue, or PBMCs (not recorded which). The source of these receptors is a human donor with low-grade glioma or glioblastoma, undergoing nonglioma brain surgery, or in good health (not recorded which).

This clonotype has at least ten counts. The CDR3 DNA reads TGCAGTGCTCCCCGGGACTTGTACGAGCAGTACTTC. This encodes CSAPRDLYEQYF. The rearrangement links TRBV20-1 to TRBJ2-7, with a possible D match to TRBD2 (6 bases). The germline V and J ends were trimmed by 5 bases and 4 bases, with 12 bases remaining between them. CDR1 is DFQATT, CDR2 SNEGSKA, per germline (reference sequence). This CDR3 is 12 amino acids long.

This clonotype was observed at least ten times. The CDR3 is CASSAWVGGENEKLFF. In DNA form, the CDR3 reads TGTGCCAGCAGTGCTTGGGTAGGGGGCGAGAATGAAAAACTGTTTTTT. V is TRBV6-1 and J is TRBJ1-4, with TRBD1 matching over 7 bases. Germline V gene data show CDR1 as MNHNS and CDR2 as SASEGT. With V trimmed by 4 bases and J by 5 bases, 10 bases remained unmatched. The CDR3 loop spans 16 amino acids.

The chain recombines TRBV7-9 with TRBJ1-2, with TRBD1 identical over 7 bases. There are 15 residues in the CDR3. Germline V gene sequence: CDR1 SEHNR, CDR2 FQNEAQ (reference sequence). The V segment lost 4 bases and the J segment 1 base; nucleotides outside the gene matches: 6. CDR3 residues: CASSSRDRHNYGYTF. The CDR3 coding sequence is TGTGCCAGCAGCTCCCGGGACAGACATAACTATGGCTACACCTTC.

This clonotype was recorded a few times. The chain carries TRBV5-5 and TRBJ1-5, with unresolved D. V was trimmed by 0 bases and J by 0 bases, leaving 7 bases between them. The germline V gene encodes CDR1 SGHKS and CDR2 YYEKEE (reference sequence). This CDR3 region has 15 residues. CDR3 residues: CASSLVLNSNQPQHF. CDR3 nucleotides: TGTGCCAGCAGCTTGGTCCTCAATAGCAATCAGCCCCAGCATTTT.

This clonotype has a count of ten or more. This chain connects TRBV12-3 or TRBV12-4 to TRBJ2-1, with D hard to call. Between the trimmed V and J ends, which lost 1 base and 7 bases, there was a span of 2 bases. The CDR3 is 11 amino acids. The CDR3, as DNA: TGTGCCAGCAGTTTAGTGAATGAGCAGTTCTTC. Its translation is CASSLVNEQFF.

This clonotype was detected many times. The chain combines TRBV4-1 with TRBJ1-3; the D is unclear. V lost 1 base, J lost 7 bases, and 8 bases lay in between. The CDR3 totals 13 residues. Germline V lookup: CDR1 MGHRA, CDR2 YSYEKL. CDR3 DNA: TGCGCCAGCAGCCAAGGAGACGATAACACCATATATTTT. It codes for CASSQGDDNTIYF.

This clonotype was detected many times. The CDR3 region is CSVEGQAYNEQFF. The CDR3 region has the DNA TGCAGCGTTGAGGGACAAGCCTACAATGAGCAGTTCTTC. The chain employs TRBV29-1 and TRBJ2-1; a possible D gene is TRBD1 (6 bases). Trimming removed 3 bases from V and 2 bases from J, with 8 bases in between. This CDR3 has 13 amino acids. Germline CDR1 and CDR2: SQVTM and ANQGSEA.

Many counts were recorded for this clonotype. V and J are TRBV6-1 and TRBJ2-5; TRBD2 matches 7 bases. The CDR3 has 12 amino acids. V trimming: 6 bases; J trimming: 10 bases; junction bases outside the gene matches: 8. Germline assignment: CDR1 MNHNS and CDR2 SASEGT. CDR3 in amino acids: CASRSGGTLQYF. The CDR3 DNA follows: TGTGCCAGCAGGTCGGGGGGTACTCTCCAGTACTTC.

This clonotype showed up many times. As DNA, the CDR3 is TGTGCCAGCAGCTTTGCGAACTCCTACGAGCAGTACTTC. Its protein product is CASSFANSYEQYF. The gene calls are TRBV5-6 and TRBJ2-7; D remains unclear. Trimming took off 2 bases at V and 0 bases at J, with 6 bases between the two ends. Germline CDR1 reads SGHDT; CDR2 reads YYEEEE. CDR3 size: 13 residues.